Shown below are 14 T cell receptor beta chains from a single sample sequenced in a study of T-cell reconstitution after alpha-beta-depleted transplantation in children. It was with unique molecular identifiers that the TCRbeta library was prepared. TCRdb reprocessed the PCR reads with MiXCR, giving one entry per CDR3 protein. The table records some 500,000 distinct CDR3 sequences, 15% to 20% of them present only once. Source: PBMCs from the stem cell graft donor, taken from the stem cell graft. The receptors originated from a human donor who donated a stem cell graft to a child with acute lymphoblastic leukemia.

The chain carries TRBV24-1 and TRBJ2-1, with a weak D call TRBD2 (5 bases). Germline values: CDR1 KGHDR, CDR2 SFDVKD. Trimming removed 0 bases at V and 6 bases at J, with 14 bases between. The CDR3 extends over 16 amino acids. The CDR3 protein is CATSDLTSGSGNEQFF. The CDR3 DNA is TGTGCCACCAGTGATTTGACTTCGGGGTCAGGCAATGAGCAGTTCTTC.

The chain uses TRBV20-1 and TRBJ2-7, with 8 bases that match TRBD2. The CDR3 totals 15 residues. J lost 2 bases, V lost 3 bases, and 9 bases had no gene match. Germline V gene lookup returns CDR1 DFQATT and CDR2 SNEGSKA (reference sequence). For the CDR3, the DNA is TGCAGTGCTAGTCCGGGGGGGCTCCGGGCCTACGAGCAGTACTTC. Translating it yields CSASPGGLRAYEQYF.

The sample holds a few counts of this clonotype. This chain uses TRBV20-1 with TRBJ2-3, with D uncertain. Germline V gene lookup returns CDR1 DFQATT and CDR2 SNEGSKA (reference sequence). This CDR3 is built from 14 residues. Trimming took off 6 bases at V and 3 bases at J, with 16 bases between the two ends. The DNA of the CDR3 is TGCAGTGCCAAGACTTATTTCAAAACAGATACGCAGTATTTT. It encodes CSAKTYFKTDTQYF.

This clonotype was seen a handful of times. The J gene is TRBJ2-3, the V gene TRBV12-3 or TRBV12-4; D tentatively reads TRBD1 or TRBD2 (5 bases each). CDR3 size: 14 residues. Trimming left V 5 bases short and J 1 base short, with 10 bases between. CDR3 coding DNA: TGTGCCAGCAGTCGGGACGGTGGCACAGATACGCAGTATTTT. Translated, it gives CASSRDGGTDTQYF.

There are many counts of this clonotype. This chain joins TRBV27 and TRBJ2-7; D ambiguous. CDR1 is MNHEY, CDR2 SMNVEV, per germline (reference sequence). Deletions cut 2 bases from V and 5 bases from J, with 10 bases between. The CDR3 runs 13 residues. The CDR3 nucleotides are TGTGCCAGCAGTTTAATGGGTCAGGACGAGCAGTACTTC. Protein sequence: CASSLMGQDEQYF.

The chain employs TRBV9 and TRBJ2-1; 10 positions agree with TRBD2. CDR1 and CDR2 (germline): SGDLS, YYNGEE. V shed 2 bases and J 4 bases; nucleotides not matched to a gene: 9. The CDR3 loop spans 17 amino acids. CDR3 region: CASSVALAGPSYNEQFF. The CDR3, as DNA: TGTGCCAGCAGCGTGGCACTAGCGGGACCATCTTACAATGAGCAGTTCTTC.

The V gene is TRBV11-2, the J gene TRBJ2-2; D gene unclear. CDR1 SGHAT and CDR2 FQNNGV come from the germline V gene. V lost 1 base and J lost 5, with 23 bases in between. CDR3 length: 19 residues. The CDR3 nucleotides are TGTGCCAGCAGCTTAGGGGCTGGGCATGGGCAGAGCCGGACCGGGGAGCTGTTTTTT. Amino acids: CASSLGAGHGQSRTGELFF. The full variable domain, in which reference TRBV11-2 and TRBJ2-2 provide the parts outside the CDR3, is EAGVAQSPRYKIIEKRQSVAFWCNPISGHATLYWYQQILGQGPKLLIQFQNNGVVDDSQLPKDRFSAERLKGVDSTLKIQPAKLEDSAVYLCASSLGAGHGQSRTGELFFGEGSRLTVL.

V and J are TRBV5-1 and TRBJ2-1; 15 bases map to TRBD2. Looked up from germline, CDR1 is SGHRS and CDR2 is YFSETQ. The CDR3 runs to 17 residues. After removal of 6 bases from V and 9 bases from J, the junction contained 13 bases not matched to a gene. The CDR3 spells CASTPGLAGGGSGEQFF. The CDR3 DNA sequence: TGCGCCAGCACACCGGGACTAGCGGGAGGAGGGTCTGGTGAGCAGTTCTTC.

The rearrangement joins TRBV24-1 to TRBJ2-1, with D uncertain. The CDR3 spans 14 residues. The germline V and J ends were trimmed by 7 bases and 2 bases, with 11 bases remaining between them. CDR1 is KGHDR, CDR2 SFDVKD, per germline. CDR3 bases: TGTGCCACCAGCAAAGGTGCGCCCTACAATGAGCAGTTCTTC. Encoded protein: CATSKGAPYNEQFF.

The chain carries TRBV7-9 and TRBJ2-7, with 13 bases matching TRBD2. Germline assignment: CDR1 SEHNR and CDR2 FQNEAQ (reference sequence). Trimming cost V 5 bases and J 5 bases; bases outside gene matches: 9. This CDR3 has 16 amino acids. DNA of the CDR3: TGTGCCAGCAGCCCACTACTAGCGGGAGGGCCTGACGAGCAGTACTTC. It specifies CASSPLLAGGPDEQYF.

This clonotype appeared a few times. The chain uses TRBV5-1 and TRBJ1-1; a possible D gene is TRBD1 (6 bases). The CDR3 contains 16 residues. The germline V and J ends were trimmed by 0 bases and 7 bases, with 19 bases remaining between them. CDR1 SGHRS and CDR2 YFSETQ come from the germline V gene. DNA of the CDR3: TGCGCCAGCAGCTTGGGTTGGGGGGCGCGTGTACTTGAAGCTTTCTTT. Translated, it gives CASSLGWGARVLEAFF.

CDR3 amino acids: CSGRGISGRSTDTQYF. The DNA of the CDR3 is TGCAGCGGGAGGGGGATTAGCGGGAGGTCCACAGATACGCAGTATTTT. This chain uses TRBV29-1 with TRBJ2-3; TRBD2 matches 10 bases. Looked up from germline, CDR1 is SQVTM and CDR2 is ANQGSEA. V was pared by 7 bases and J by 2 bases, with 12 bases of the junction left unmatched. This CDR3 has 16 amino acids.

This clonotype appeared a few times. The chain is built from TRBV7-9 and TRBJ2-1, with D tentatively TRBD2 (6 bases). Between the trimmed V and J ends, which lost 6 bases and 8 bases, there was a span of 20 bases. In germline, CDR1 is SEHNR, CDR2 FQNEAQ (reference sequence). This CDR3 has 15 amino acids. The CDR3 DNA reads TGTGCCAGCAGACCTATAGCGGTTTTCTGGGATGAGCAGTTCTTC. Translation: CASRPIAVFWDEQFF.

V usage is TRBV15 and J usage is TRBJ2-5; 7 positions match TRBD1. Germline V lookup: CDR1 LNHNV, CDR2 YYDKDF (reference sequence). The CDR3 consists of 14 residues. With V trimmed by 6 bases and J by 1 base, 5 bases remained unmatched. The CDR3 spells CATSHRGVQETQYF. Here the CDR3 DNA reads TGTGCCACCAGTCACAGGGGCGTCCAAGAGACCCAGTACTTC.